This T cell receptor (beta chain) came from a study of T cells in localized non-small cell lung cancer. Study-wide points: It was uninvolved adjacent lung that showed the highest T cell clonality, exceeding tumor. Sequencing was limited to one tumor region, leaving the possibility of heterogeneity open.

Details on this clone: Its matching antigen is unknown.

This CDR3 has 16 residues. Germline-derived CDR1 and CDR2 are MNHEY and SMNVEV (reference sequence). Trimming removed 5 bases from V and 3 bases from J, with 19 bases in between. Clones were sequenced by immunoSEQ multiplex PCR, and TCRdb holds only the in-frame ones, with some missing. The table shows 70,000 to 100,000 clones, with approximately 91% occurring only once. The TCR originated in a woman between 40 and 69 years old with stage II squamous cell lung carcinoma. The V and J genes are TRBV27 and TRBJ1-2, with a weak D call TRBD1 (5 bases). The sample was PBMCs, taken before any cancer treatment. CDR3 sequence reads: CASSPHGGGFDYGYTF. The CDR3 DNA is TGTGCCAGCAGTCCACACGGGGGGGGATTTGACTATGGCTACACCTTC.